The T cell receptor beta chain described here comes from a study of breast tumors, draining lymph nodes, adjacent tissues. At least ten counts were recorded for this clonotype. Its matching antigen is unknown. Axillary draining lymph nodes of breast cancer patients supplied the node samples. Study observations and caveats: Findings are consistent with lymph node origin and intratumoral expansion of most tumor T cells. Tumor TCR diversity was below lymph nodes but above nontumor tissue. Data only fit, rather than demonstrated, lymph node origin of most tumor T cells. Tumor and nontumor repertoires were significantly more similar in luminal-like than in basal-like breast cancer.

TCRdb re-analysed the multiplex PCR reads in MiXCR, keeping a single row per CDR3 protein. Of about 150,000 distinct CDR3 sequences in the sample, 20% to 25% were seen once. Sequencing was done on a sample of axillary lymph node tissue. The TCR sequence derives from a female donor with breast cancer. Some clones in this sample may be carry-over from other donors' samples.

For the CDR3, the DNA is TGTGCCAGCAGACCTCAGACAGGGGCGAGCGTTGGCTACACCTTC. This translates into CASRPQTGASVGYTF. This rearrangement joins TRBV28 to TRBJ1-2; 8 bases agree with TRBD1. CDR3 length equals 15 residues. Germline CDR1 is MDHEN and CDR2 is SYDVKM. The junction had 13 bases not matched to a gene; V was cut back by 6 bases and J by 7 bases.